What follows describes a single TCR beta chain. This may be a read error, as it is one base from a much larger clone. Because it lacks the conserved phenylalanine or tryptophan at the end, this CDR3 is likely a read error. This entry belongs to a study of immune heterogeneity within non-small cell lung tumors. Multiplex PCR (32 V and 13 J primers) was used to amplify the TCR beta CDR3. TCRdb passed the multiplex PCR reads through MiXCR, listing each CDR3 protein once. The sample has about 15,000 distinct CDR3 sequences; 28% are singletons. The starting template was genomic DNA from bulk tumor, about 600 ng per sample. The authors collected several far-apart biopsies from each primary tumor during surgery. Samples came from untreated patients having curative surgery for newly diagnosed non-small cell lung cancer. Germline trimming cut 0 bases from V and 2 bases from J; bases unmatched to any gene: 2. CDR3 length: 15 residues.

The V gene is TRBV6-7, the J gene TRBJ2-5; TRBD1 matches 8 bases. TRBV6-7 is labeled an ORF, and its function is uncertain. This receptor was taken from a man aged 35 to 55 with non-small cell lung cancer. Material for sequencing was lung tumor tissue. The DNA of the CDR3 is TGTGCCAGCAGTTACTCAGGACAGGGTCAAGAGACCCAGTACTTG. It yields the protein CASSYSGQGQETQYL.